This T cell receptor (beta chain) was identified during a study of beta chain features in type 1 diabetes. Study in general: What patients shared with healthy donors was a similar profile of age, gender and cell yields.

There are a few counts of this clone. Its target is unknown. Additional DNA sequences in this sample encode the identical CDR3. In total, each donor contributed a single heparinised blood draw that averaged around 110 mL. CD4+ cells of the naive, central memory, regulatory and stem cell-like memory types were sorted via CD45RO/CCR7/CD25/CD127/CD95/CD27. Study-wide points: The study notes PCR might favor shorter templates equally in patients and controls.

As every portion of the isolated RNA was reverse transcribed, the sequencing read expressed TCRB transcripts. TCRdb keeps only in-frame clones here, not all; method: immunoSEQ multiplex PCR. The sample lists 350,000 or so clones; about 20% were seen once. This CDR3 is built from 14 residues. The J segment lost 3 bases and the V segment lost 3 bases, leaving 2 bases of the junction unmatched. The V gene's germline CDR1 is SGHTA and CDR2 FQGNSA. Sequencing was carried out using naive CD4+ T cells from blood. The TCR sequence derives from a woman between 18 and 30 years old in good health. The gene calls are TRBV7-2 and TRBJ2-7, with 10 positions matching TRBD2. CDR3 coding DNA: TGTGCCAGCAGCTTTTCTAGCGGGAGCTACGAGCAGTACTTC. As protein: CASSFSSGSYEQYF.